The next 30 T cell receptor beta chains were all read from a single sample in a study of blood T cell repertoires in COVID-19. Measured with immunoSEQ multiplex PCR; TCRdb has only the in-frame clones, and not every one. The sample has under 65,000 clones; approximately 78% are singletons. The sample was peripheral blood. All receptors come from a man aged 60-69 years with COVID-19, enrolled during active disease.

The chain has TRBV29-1 and TRBJ2-7; 8 bases line up with TRBD1. This CDR3 is built from 16 residues. CDR1 is SQVTM and CDR2 is ANQGSEA in the germline V gene. Trimming at V came to 0 bases and at J to 6 bases, leaving 13 bases not matched to a gene. CDR3: CSVEDPWGTGSIEQYF. CDR3 sequence (DNA): TGCAGCGTTGAAGATCCGTGGGGGACAGGTTCCATCGAGCAGTACTTC.

The chain couples TRBV5-1 to TRBJ2-3; D is uncertain. Trimming removed 4 bases from V and 6 bases from J, with 12 bases in between. CDR1 is SGHRS and CDR2 is YFSETQ in the germline V gene. The length of the CDR3 is 13 residues. This chain's CDR3 is CASSPGVTDTQYF. The CDR3, as DNA: TGCGCCAGCAGCCCAGGTGTCACGGATACGCAGTATTTT. The entire variable domain, with the rest obtained from reference TRBV5-1 and TRBJ2-3, is as follows: KAGVTQTPRYLIKTRGQQVTLSCSPISGHRSVSWYQQTPGQGLQFLFEYFSETQRNKGNFPGRFSGRQFSNSRSEMNVSTLELGDSALYLCASSPGVTDTQYFGPGTRLTVL.

As DNA, the CDR3 is TGCAGCGTTTTTCTTGGGGGAGGGGTTGGCTACACCTTC. Its translation: CSVFLGGGVGYTF. The chain recombines TRBV29-1 with TRBJ1-2; perhaps TRBD1 as D (5 bases). The CDR3 spans 13 residues. Germline lookup yields CDR1 SQVTM and CDR2 ANQGSEA. V was pared by 5 bases and J by 7 bases, with 17 bases between.

This chain's CDR3 is CASLRTATEQFF. The CDR3 nucleotides are TGTGCCAGCCTGCGGACAGCCACGGAGCAGTTCTTC. The V gene is TRBV5-6, the J gene TRBJ2-1; the D gene is possibly TRBD1 (6 bases). This CDR3 has 12 amino acids. V was clipped by 7 bases and J by 10 bases, with 15 bases between them. Looked up from germline, CDR1 is SGHDT and CDR2 is YYEEEE. The whole variable domain, filled in from reference TRBV5-6 and TRBJ2-1, reads DAGVTQSPTHLIKTRGQQVTLRCSPKSGHDTVSWYQQALGQGPQFIFQYYEEEERQRGNFPDRFSGHQFPNYSSELNVNALLLGDSALYLCASLRTATEQFFGPGTRLTVL.

This chain joins TRBV7-2 and TRBJ2-2; D is unresolved. CDR1 SGHTA and CDR2 FQGNSA come from the germline V gene. CDR3 length: 14 amino acids. Trimming removed 5 bases at V and 1 base at J, with 8 bases between. DNA for the CDR3: TGTGCCAGCAGCGCAACAAGGAACACCGGGGAGCTGTTTTTT. It translates to CASSATRNTGELFF.

The gene calls are TRBV7-3 and TRBJ2-2; possible D gene TRBD1, 6 bases. The germline V gene has CDR1 SGHTA and CDR2 FQGTGA. The CDR3 loop spans 17 amino acids. V lost 4 bases and J 0 bases, leaving 15 bases between the germline ends. The CDR3 spells CASSSRGSRANTGELFF. For the CDR3, the DNA is TGTGCCAGCAGCTCCAGGGGAAGCAGGGCGAACACCGGGGAGCTGTTTTTT.

This clone turned up a few times. The genes are TRBV7-8 and TRBJ1-3, with D maybe TRBD1 (5 bases). The CDR3 is 14 amino acids. The ends were cut back, 5 bases at V and 1 base at J, with 9 bases in the middle. Germline V gives CDR1 SGHVS, CDR2 FQNEAQ. In DNA form, the CDR3 reads TGTGCCAGCAGCGGAAGGGGTTCTGGAAACACCATATATTTT. This encodes CASSGRGSGNTIYF.

The chain links TRBV5-4 to TRBJ2-4; 8 bases agree with TRBD1. Germline trimming cut 4 bases from V and 0 bases from J; bases unmatched to any gene: 6. CDR3 length equals 16 residues. Germline CDR1 reads SGHNT; CDR2 reads YYREEE (reference sequence). The CDR3 region has the DNA TGTGCCAGCAGCATTGGACAGGGAGTAGCCAAAAACATTCAGTACTTC. Amino acids: CASSIGQGVAKNIQYF.

This clone was seen a few times. The chain combines TRBV11-3 with TRBJ1-2; D remains ambiguous. The CDR3 has 13 residues. Between the trimmed V and J ends, which lost 1 base and 4 bases, there was a span of 7 bases. CDR1 and CDR2 from the germline V gene are SGHNT and YENEEA. The CDR3 region has the DNA TGTGCCAGCAGCTTAGGAGGAATCTATGGCTACACCTTC. This codes for CASSLGGIYGYTF.

The rearrangement uses TRBV19 and TRBJ1-3, with 8 positions matching TRBD1. The CDR3 is 16 amino acids. Germline trimming cut 5 bases from V and 3 bases from J; bases unmatched to any gene: 9. Per germline, CDR1 LNHDA and CDR2 SQIVND (reference sequence). The CDR3, as DNA: TGTGCCAGTAGTGCGACCAGGGGGCTACGTGGAAACACCATATATTTT. Translating it yields CASSATRGLRGNTIYF.

The chain carries TRBV5-3 and TRBJ2-1, with D maybe TRBD2 (6 bases). TRBV5-3 is labeled an ORF, and its function is uncertain. V was cut by 5 bases and J by 4 bases, with 19 bases left in between. This CDR3 contains 16 residues. CDR3 protein: CARRLRTAGSYNEQFF. DNA for the CDR3: TGTGCCAGAAGACTGAGGACGGCGGGATCTTACAATGAGCAGTTCTTC.

Only one count was recorded for this clone. This chain joins TRBV6-6 and TRBJ2-5; the D is unclear. In germline, CDR1 is MNHNY, CDR2 SVGAGI (reference sequence). This CDR3 is built from 14 residues. V shed 0 bases and J shed 6 bases, with 11 bases lying between them. CDR3 sequence: CASSYSMVAQTQYF. The CDR3 bases are TGTGCCAGCAGTTACTCGATGGTAGCCCAGACCCAGTACTTC.

The chain has TRBV18 and TRBJ2-3; 7 bases line up with TRBD2. With V trimmed by 3 bases and J by 1 base, 10 bases remained unmatched. CDR1 and CDR2 from the germline V gene are KGHSH and LQKENI. This CDR3 is 17 amino acids long. The CDR3 region has the DNA TGTGCCAGCTCACCGGCCGGGAGCGGGGTAGGCACAGATACGCAGTATTTT. Translation: CASSPAGSGVGTDTQYF.

The V and J genes are TRBV5-8 and TRBJ1-5; D is possibly TRBD1 (5 bases). The CDR3 has 15 amino acids. V lost 3 bases, J lost 5 bases, and 15 bases lay in between. CDR1 SGHTS and CDR2 YDEGEE come from the germline V gene. Here the CDR3 reads CASSSRQSLHQPQHF. CDR3 bases: TGTGCCAGCAGCTCCCGACAGTCTCTCCATCAGCCCCAGCATTTT.

The chain carries TRBV3-1 (or the pseudogene TRBV3-2) and TRBJ2-3, with TRBD2 matching 13 bases. CDR1 is LGHDT and CDR2 is YNNKEL in the germline V gene (reference sequence). V shed 0 bases and J 5 bases; nucleotides not matched to a gene: 14. CDR3 size: 20 residues. The CDR3 loop is CASSQERPSGLAGAIDTQYF. The CDR3 DNA reads TGTGCCAGCAGCCAAGAGCGCCCGAGTGGACTAGCGGGGGCTATAGATACGCAGTATTTT.

The chain carries TRBV6-5 and TRBJ2-1; 7 bases match TRBD1. The ends lost 8 bases at V and 5 bases at J; junction bases unmatched: 9. The CDR3 loop spans 14 amino acids. Germline V gene data show CDR1 as MNHEY and CDR2 as SVGAGI. The CDR3 is CASGRTGRNNEQFF. The CDR3, as DNA: TGTGCCAGCGGACGGACAGGACGGAACAATGAGCAGTTCTTC.

The chain employs TRBV15 and TRBJ2-7, with 8 bases that match TRBD2. J lost 1 base, V lost 0 bases, and 5 bases had no gene match. The germline V gene has CDR1 LNHNV and CDR2 YYDKDF (reference sequence). This CDR3 has 16 residues. For the CDR3, the DNA is TGTGCCACCAGCAGAGATCGAAGCGGGGGATCCTACGAGCAGTACTTC. It specifies CATSRDRSGGSYEQYF.

The genes are TRBV20-1 and TRBJ2-7, with 9 bases fitting TRBD1. V lost 3 bases and J lost 1; bases outside the gene matches: 7. CDR1 is DFQATT and CDR2 is SNEGSKA in the germline V gene (reference sequence). The CDR3 contains 15 residues. Written as DNA, the CDR3 is TGCAGTGCTAGTTCCCGGGACAGGGTTTCCTACGAGCAGTACTTC. Encoded protein: CSASSRDRVSYEQYF.

The V gene is TRBV3-1 (or the pseudogene TRBV3-2), the J gene TRBJ2-5, with TRBD1 matching over 8 bases. V was pared by 4 bases and J by 5 bases, with 9 bases of the junction left unmatched. Germline values: CDR1 LGHDT, CDR2 YNNKEL (reference sequence). This CDR3 spans 15 amino acids. The CDR3 bases are TGTGCCAGCAGCCTCCGACAGGGGAATATTGAGACCCAGTACTTC. Translating it yields CASSLRQGNIETQYF.

This clone is a singleton in its sample. V usage is TRBV19 and J usage is TRBJ2-7, with TRBD1 as a possible D gene (6 bases). CDR3 size: 14 residues. Germline V gene sequence: CDR1 LNHDA, CDR2 SQIVND (reference sequence). The ends were cut back, 4 bases at V and 6 bases at J, with 16 bases in the middle. The CDR3 reads CASSTQGYRSEQYF. The CDR3 region has the DNA TGTGCCAGTAGTACCCAGGGGTATAGAAGCGAGCAGTACTTC. Supplemented by reference TRBV19 and TRBJ2-7, the full variable domain reads DGGITQSPKYLFRKEGQNVTLSCEQNLNHDAMYWYRQDPGQGLRLIYYSQIVNDFQKGDIAEGYSVSREKKESFPLTVTSAQKNPTAFYLCASSTQGYRSEQYFGPGTRLTVT.

The CDR3 protein is CASSPSGSYGYTF. CDR3 nucleotides: TGTGCCAGCAGTCCATCCGGGTCCTATGGCTACACCTTC. The rearrangement joins TRBV12-3 or TRBV12-4 to TRBJ1-2; the D is unclear. CDR3 length: 13 amino acids. V lost 5 bases, J lost 4 bases, and 11 bases lay in between.

The genes are TRBV7-9 and TRBJ1-5; maybe TRBD1 (5 bases). The CDR3 loop spans 14 amino acids. The germline gives CDR1 SEHNR, CDR2 FQNEAQ (reference sequence). Trimming removed 5 bases at V and 3 bases at J, with 11 bases between. CDR3 protein: CASSADSFNQPQHF. As DNA, the CDR3 is TGTGCCAGCAGCGCCGACAGTTTCAATCAGCCCCAGCATTTT. Complete variable domain (other parts from reference TRBV7-9 and TRBJ1-5): DTGVSQNPRHKITKRGQNVTFRCDPISEHNRLYWYRQTLGQGPEFLTYFQNEAQLEKSRLLSDRFSAERPKGSFSTLEIQRTEQGDSAMYLCASSADSFNQPQHFGDGTRLSIL.

The CDR3 region is CASSPSGGDYGYTF. CDR3 sequence (DNA): TGTGCCAGCTCACCGTCGGGAGGCGACTATGGCTACACCTTC. The rearrangement uses TRBV18 and TRBJ1-2; no reliable D call. The CDR3 totals 14 residues. Deletions cut 3 bases from V and 3 bases from J, with 11 bases between. CDR1 is KGHSH and CDR2 is LQKENI in the germline V gene.

The chain couples TRBV9 to TRBJ2-5; 8 bases are shared with TRBD1. The CDR3 consists of 16 residues. CDR1 is SGDLS and CDR2 is YYNGEE in the germline V gene. The V and J ends lost 2 bases and 0 bases, in that order; junction bases with no gene match: 6. CDR3: CASSVVGTGDQETQYF. The CDR3, as DNA: TGTGCCAGCAGCGTGGTAGGGACAGGAGACCAAGAGACCCAGTACTTC.

V gene TRBV7-2 combines with J gene TRBJ1-5; D perhaps matches TRBD1 (5 bases). The V end lost 5 bases, the J end lost 6 bases, and 17 bases lay between the germline ends. The CDR3 is 15 amino acids. The germline V gene has CDR1 SGHTA and CDR2 FQGNSA. The CDR3 coding sequence is TGTGCCAGCAGCCGCACGGGGGACCTTTTTCAGCCCCAGCATTTT. Translation: CASSRTGDLFQPQHF.

The chain carries TRBV5-1 and TRBJ2-1, with 7 bases aligning to TRBD1. The CDR3 has 15 amino acids. V lost 4 bases, J lost 4 bases, and 8 bases stayed unmatched. The germline V gene has CDR1 SGHRS and CDR2 YFSETQ. CDR3 bases: TGCGCCAGCAGCCCCCGGGACAGAAAGTACAATGAGCAGTTCTTC. This gives the protein CASSPRDRKYNEQFF.

This chain links TRBV3-1 (or the pseudogene TRBV3-2) with TRBJ2-3; D perhaps matches TRBD2 (5 bases). CDR1 and CDR2 (germline): LGHDT, YNNKEL (reference sequence). Trimming pared 4 bases from V and 3 bases from J, leaving 11 bases between. CDR3 length equals 14 residues. CDR3 loop: CASSPGPGTDTQYF. The DNA for the CDR3 is TGTGCCAGCAGCCCGGGCCCGGGGACAGATACGCAGTATTTT.

In its sample, this clone was seen once. The V call is TRBV19, the J call TRBJ1-1; 7 nucleotides align to TRBD1. Germline values: CDR1 LNHDA, CDR2 SQIVND (reference sequence). The CDR3 has 16 amino acids. Trimming cost V 2 bases and J 3 bases; bases outside gene matches: 9. The CDR3 loop reads CASSIREGATDTEAFF. CDR3 coding DNA: TGTGCCAGTAGTATAAGAGAGGGGGCGACGGACACTGAAGCTTTCTTT.

The chain is built from TRBV5-1 and TRBJ2-7; a weak D match, TRBD1 (6 bases). V gave up 6 bases and J gave up 2 bases, with 12 bases separating them. Germline V lookup: CDR1 SGHRS, CDR2 YFSETQ. The CDR3 runs to 13 residues. The CDR3 is CASNEGQTYEQYF. The CDR3 DNA follows: TGCGCCAGCAACGAAGGACAGACCTACGAGCAGTACTTC. Together with reference TRBV5-1 and TRBJ2-7, the CDR3 gives the full variable domain: KAGVTQTPRYLIKTRGQQVTLSCSPISGHRSVSWYQQTPGQGLQFLFEYFSETQRNKGNFPGRFSGRQFSNSRSEMNVSTLELGDSALYLCASNEGQTYEQYFGPGTRLTVT.

This chain connects TRBV4-1 to TRBJ2-7, with 9 bases fitting TRBD2. The V and J ends lost 5 bases and 7 bases, in that order; junction bases with no gene match: 9. This CDR3 is built from 14 residues. Germline V gene sequence: CDR1 MGHRA, CDR2 YSYEKL. The CDR3 reads CASSSRLAALEQYF. As DNA, the CDR3 is TGCGCCAGCAGCTCTAGACTAGCGGCCCTAGAGCAGTACTTC.